This T cell receptor (beta chain) was documented in a study of cytomegalovirus exposure and HLA in healthy donors. General study findings and limits: TCR beta chains associated with HLA were, in a later analysis, more clonally expanded than equally common others. There were over 150 TCR beta chains listed as cytomegalovirus-associated.

CDR1 ENHRY and CDR2 SYGVKD come from the germline V gene. The V and J ends lost 0 bases and 7 bases respectively, with 19 bases between them. The CDR3 consists of 16 residues. A multiplex PCR was run with 60 Vbeta primers and 13 Jbeta primers. TCRdb keeps only in-frame clones here, not all; method: immunoSEQ multiplex PCR. Its listing shows around 210,000 clones. On this clone: Its antigen is not identified.

The receptor was derived from a woman in her twenties or thirties in good health and CMV-seropositive. The sequenced sample was PBMCs. This chain connects TRBV10-3 to TRBJ2-7, with a tentative D call TRBD2 (5 bases). The CDR3 region has the DNA TGTGCCATCAGTGAGTCGGGAGTCTCTTGGTCTAGGGAGCAGTACTTC. Protein product: CAISESGVSWSREQYF.